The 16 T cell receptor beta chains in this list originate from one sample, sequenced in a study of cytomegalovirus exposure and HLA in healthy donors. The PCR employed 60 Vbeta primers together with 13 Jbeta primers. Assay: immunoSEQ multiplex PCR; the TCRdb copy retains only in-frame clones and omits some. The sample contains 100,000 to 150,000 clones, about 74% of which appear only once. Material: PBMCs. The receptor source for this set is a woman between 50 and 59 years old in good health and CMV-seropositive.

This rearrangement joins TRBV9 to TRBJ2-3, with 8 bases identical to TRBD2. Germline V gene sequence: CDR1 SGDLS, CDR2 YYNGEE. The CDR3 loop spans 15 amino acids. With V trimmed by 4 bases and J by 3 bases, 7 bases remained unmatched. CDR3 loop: CASSTGGAVTDTQYF. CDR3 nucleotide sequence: TGTGCCAGCAGCACCGGGGGGGCGGTTACAGATACGCAGTATTTT. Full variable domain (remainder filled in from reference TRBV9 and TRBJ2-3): DSGVTQTPKHLITATGQRVTLRCSPRSGDLSVYWYQQSLDQGLQFLIQYYNGEERAKGNILERFSAQQFPDLHSELNLSSLELGDSALYFCASSTGGAVTDTQYFGPGTRLTVL.

CDR3 sequence reads: CASSLAPAEGEQYF. Written as DNA, the CDR3 is TGCGCCAGCAGCTTGGCCCCAGCGGAGGGCGAGCAGTACTTC. V usage is TRBV5-1 and J usage is TRBJ2-7, with D maybe TRBD2 (6 bases). The germline CDR1 and CDR2 sequences are SGHRS and YFSETQ. CDR3 length: 14 amino acids. Trimming took 0 bases from V and 6 from J, leaving 13 bases between them.

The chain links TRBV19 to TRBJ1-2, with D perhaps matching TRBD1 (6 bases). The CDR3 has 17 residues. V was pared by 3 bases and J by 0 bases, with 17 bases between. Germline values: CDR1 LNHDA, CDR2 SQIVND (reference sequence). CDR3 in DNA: TGTGCCAGTAGTATTAACAGGGCGGGTCTATCTAACTATGGCTACACCTTC. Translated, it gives CASSINRAGLSNYGYTF.

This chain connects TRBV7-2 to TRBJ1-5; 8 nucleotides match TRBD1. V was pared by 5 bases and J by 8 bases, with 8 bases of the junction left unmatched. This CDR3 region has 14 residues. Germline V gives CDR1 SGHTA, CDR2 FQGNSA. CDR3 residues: CASSQQAGGEPQHF. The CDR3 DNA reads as TGTGCCAGCAGCCAACAGGCAGGGGGCGAGCCCCAGCATTTT.

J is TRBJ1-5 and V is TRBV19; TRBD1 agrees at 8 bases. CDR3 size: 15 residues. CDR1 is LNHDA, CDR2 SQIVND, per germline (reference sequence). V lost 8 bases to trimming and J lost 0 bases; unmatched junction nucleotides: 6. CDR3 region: CASGQGENSNQPQHF. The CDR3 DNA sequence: TGTGCCAGTGGACAGGGAGAGAATAGCAATCAGCCCCAGCATTTT. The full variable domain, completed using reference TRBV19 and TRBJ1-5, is DGGITQSPKYLFRKEGQNVTLSCEQNLNHDAMYWYRQDPGQGLRLIYYSQIVNDFQKGDIAEGYSVSREKKESFPLTVTSAQKNPTAFYLCASGQGENSNQPQHFGDGTRLSIL.

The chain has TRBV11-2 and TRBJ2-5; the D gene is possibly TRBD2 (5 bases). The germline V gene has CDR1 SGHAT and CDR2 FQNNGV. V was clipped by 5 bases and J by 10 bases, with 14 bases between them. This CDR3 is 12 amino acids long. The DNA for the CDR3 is TGTGCCAGCAGCCCGCAGTTACGGGACCAGTACTTC. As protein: CASSPQLRDQYF.

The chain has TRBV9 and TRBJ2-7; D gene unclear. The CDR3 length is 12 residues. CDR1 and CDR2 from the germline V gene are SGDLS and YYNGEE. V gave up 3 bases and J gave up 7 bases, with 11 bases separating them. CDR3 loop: CASSGPDWEQYF. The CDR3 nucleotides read TGTGCCAGCAGCGGCCCCGACTGGGAGCAGTACTTC. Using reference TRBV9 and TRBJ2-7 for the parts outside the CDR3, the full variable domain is DSGVTQTPKHLITATGQRVTLRCSPRSGDLSVYWYQQSLDQGLQFLIQYYNGEERAKGNILERFSAQQFPDLHSELNLSSLELGDSALYFCASSGPDWEQYFGPGTRLTVT.

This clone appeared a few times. CDR3 DNA: TGTGCCAGCAGCTTAGTGCGGACAGGGGCCGGATATGGCTACACCTTC. Translated: CASSLVRTGAGYGYTF. The chain uses TRBV7-2 and TRBJ1-2; TRBD1 agrees at 9 bases. Looked up from germline, CDR1 is SGHTA and CDR2 is FQGNSA. The CDR3 loop spans 16 amino acids. Trimming cost V 1 base and J 5 bases; bases outside gene matches: 8. Using reference TRBV7-2 and TRBJ1-2 for the parts outside the CDR3, the full variable domain is GAGVSQSPSNKVTEKGKDVELRCDPISGHTALYWYRQSLGQGLEFLIYFQGNSAPDKSGLPSDRFSAERTGGSVSTLTIQRTQQEDSAVYLCASSLVRTGAGYGYTFGSGTRLTVV.

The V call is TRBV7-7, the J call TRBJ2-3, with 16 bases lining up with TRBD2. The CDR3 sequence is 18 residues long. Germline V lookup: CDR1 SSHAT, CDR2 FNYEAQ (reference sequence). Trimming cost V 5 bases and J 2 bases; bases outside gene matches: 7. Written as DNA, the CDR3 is TGTGCCAGCAGCCAGGGGGGACTAGCGGGGGGGATCACAGATACGCAGTATTTT. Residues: CASSQGGLAGGITDTQYF.

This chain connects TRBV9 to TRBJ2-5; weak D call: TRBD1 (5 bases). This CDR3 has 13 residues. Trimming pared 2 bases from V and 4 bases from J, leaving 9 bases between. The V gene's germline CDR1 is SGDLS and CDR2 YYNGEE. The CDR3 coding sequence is TGTGCCAGCAGCGTTGGACAAAGAGAGACCCAGTACTTC. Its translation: CASSVGQRETQYF.

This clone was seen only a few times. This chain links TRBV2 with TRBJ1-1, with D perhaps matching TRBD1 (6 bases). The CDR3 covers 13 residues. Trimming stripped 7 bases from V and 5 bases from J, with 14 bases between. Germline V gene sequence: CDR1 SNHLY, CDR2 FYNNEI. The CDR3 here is CASNREKGTEAFF. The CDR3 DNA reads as TGTGCCAGCAACAGGGAGAAGGGGACTGAAGCTTTCTTT. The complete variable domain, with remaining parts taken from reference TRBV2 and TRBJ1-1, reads EPEVTQTPSHQVTQMGQEVILRCVPISNHLYFYWYRQILGQKVEFLVSFYNNEISEKSEIFDDQFSVERPDGSNFTLKIRSTKLEDSAMYFCASNREKGTEAFFGQGTRLTVV.

This chain's CDR3 is CASSPRTSGRYEQYF. The CDR3 bases are TGTGCCAGCAGCCCTCGGACTAGCGGGCGCTACGAGCAGTACTTC. V usage is TRBV7-8 and J usage is TRBJ2-7; 11 positions match TRBD2. V lost 5 bases to trimming and J lost 3 bases; unmatched junction nucleotides: 6. This CDR3 region has 15 residues. CDR1 and CDR2 (germline): SGHVS, FQNEAQ.

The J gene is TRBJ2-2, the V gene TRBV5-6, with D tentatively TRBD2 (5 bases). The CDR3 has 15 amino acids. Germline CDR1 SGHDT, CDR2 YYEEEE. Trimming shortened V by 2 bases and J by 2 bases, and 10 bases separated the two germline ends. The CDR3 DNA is TGTGCCAGCAGCTTTACGCGGGTCAACACCGGGGAGCTGTTTTTT. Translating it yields CASSFTRVNTGELFF.

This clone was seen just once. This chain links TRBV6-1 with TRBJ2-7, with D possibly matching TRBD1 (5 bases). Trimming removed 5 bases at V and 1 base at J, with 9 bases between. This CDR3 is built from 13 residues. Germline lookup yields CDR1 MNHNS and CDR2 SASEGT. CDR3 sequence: CASSLTASYEQYF. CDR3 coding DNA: TGTGCCAGCAGTCTGACAGCATCCTACGAGCAGTACTTC.

CDR3: CASSEAGLASGGGYTF. CDR3 nucleotide sequence: TGTGCCAGCAGTGAAGCGGGGTTGGCCAGCGGAGGGGGCTACACCTTC. This sequence joins TRBV6-1 and TRBJ1-2; D uncertain. The germline V gene has CDR1 MNHNS and CDR2 SASEGT. The CDR3 runs to 16 residues. V shed 0 bases and J shed 8 bases, with 19 bases lying between them.

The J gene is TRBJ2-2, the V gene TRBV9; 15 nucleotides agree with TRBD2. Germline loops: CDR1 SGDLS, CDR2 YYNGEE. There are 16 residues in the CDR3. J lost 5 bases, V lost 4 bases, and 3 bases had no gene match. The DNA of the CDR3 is TGTGCCAGCAGCTCGGGGACTAGCGGGGGGACCGGGGAGCTGTTTTTT. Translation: CASSSGTSGGTGELFF.